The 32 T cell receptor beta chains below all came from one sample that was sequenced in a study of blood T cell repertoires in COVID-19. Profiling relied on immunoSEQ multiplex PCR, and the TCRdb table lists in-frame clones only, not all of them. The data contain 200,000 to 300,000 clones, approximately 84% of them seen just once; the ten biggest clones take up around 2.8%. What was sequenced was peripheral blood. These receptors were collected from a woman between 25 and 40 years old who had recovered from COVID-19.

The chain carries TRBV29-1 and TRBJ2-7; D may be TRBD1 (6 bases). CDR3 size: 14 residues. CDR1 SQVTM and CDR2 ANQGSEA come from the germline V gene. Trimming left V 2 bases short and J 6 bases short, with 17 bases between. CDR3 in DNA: TGCAGCGTTGAAAACCAAGGACAGTCGGGCGAGCAGTACTTC. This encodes CSVENQGQSGEQYF.

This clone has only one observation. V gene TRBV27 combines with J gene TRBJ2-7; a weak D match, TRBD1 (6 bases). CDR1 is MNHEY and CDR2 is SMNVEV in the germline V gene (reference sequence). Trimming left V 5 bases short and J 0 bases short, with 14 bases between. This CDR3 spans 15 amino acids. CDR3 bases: TGTGCCAGCAGTCTCCCGGGACAAAACTCCTACGAGCAGTACTTC. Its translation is CASSLPGQNSYEQYF.

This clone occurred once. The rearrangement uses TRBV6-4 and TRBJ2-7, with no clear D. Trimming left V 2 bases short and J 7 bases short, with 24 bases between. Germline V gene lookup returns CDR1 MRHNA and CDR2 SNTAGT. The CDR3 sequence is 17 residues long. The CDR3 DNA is TGTGCCAGCAGTGACGAGTCTGGGTTGGTCAGGCCAAGGGAGCAGTACTTC. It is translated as CASSDESGLVRPREQYF.

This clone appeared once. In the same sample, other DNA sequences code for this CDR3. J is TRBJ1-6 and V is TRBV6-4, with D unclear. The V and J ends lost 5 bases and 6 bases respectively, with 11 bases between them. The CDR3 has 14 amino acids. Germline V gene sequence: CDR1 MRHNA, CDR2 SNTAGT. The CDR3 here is CASSLTVFNSPLHF. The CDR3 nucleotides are TGTGCCAGCAGTCTGACTGTTTTTAATTCACCCCTCCACTTT.

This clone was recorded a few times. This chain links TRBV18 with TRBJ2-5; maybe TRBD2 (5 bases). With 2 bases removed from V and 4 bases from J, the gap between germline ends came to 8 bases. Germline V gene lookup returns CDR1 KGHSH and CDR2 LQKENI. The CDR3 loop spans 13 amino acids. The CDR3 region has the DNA TGTGCCAGCTCACCAGTAGGGAGAGAGACCCAGTACTTC. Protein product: CASSPVGRETQYF.

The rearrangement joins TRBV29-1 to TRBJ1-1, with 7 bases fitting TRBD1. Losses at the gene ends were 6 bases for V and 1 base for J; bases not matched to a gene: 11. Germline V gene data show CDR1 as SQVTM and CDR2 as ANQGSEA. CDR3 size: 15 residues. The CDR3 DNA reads TGCAGCGTACTCAGAGACAGGGCCAAGAACACTGAAGCTTTCTTT. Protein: CSVLRDRAKNTEAFF.

CDR3 sequence (DNA): TGTGCCAGCAGCCCTATCGACAGCTCTGGAAACACCATATATTTT. It codes for CASSPIDSSGNTIYF. This rearrangement joins TRBV7-2 to TRBJ1-3; D is possibly TRBD1 (5 bases). Per germline, CDR1 SGHTA and CDR2 FQGNSA. The CDR3 is made up of 15 amino acids. V was pared by 5 bases and J by 0 bases, with 11 bases between. The entire variable domain, with the rest obtained from reference TRBV7-2 and TRBJ1-3, is as follows: GAGVSQSPSNKVTEKGKDVELRCDPISGHTALYWYRQSLGQGLEFLIYFQGNSAPDKSGLPSDRFSAERTGGSVSTLTIQRTQQEDSAVYLCASSPIDSSGNTIYFGEGSWLTVV.

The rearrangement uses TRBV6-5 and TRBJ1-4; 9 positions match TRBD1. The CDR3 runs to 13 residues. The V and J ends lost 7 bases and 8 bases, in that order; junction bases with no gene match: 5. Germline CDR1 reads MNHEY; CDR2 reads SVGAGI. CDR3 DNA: TGTGCCAGCAAACAGGGGGCGAAGGAAAAACTGTTTTTT. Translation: CASKQGAKEKLFF.

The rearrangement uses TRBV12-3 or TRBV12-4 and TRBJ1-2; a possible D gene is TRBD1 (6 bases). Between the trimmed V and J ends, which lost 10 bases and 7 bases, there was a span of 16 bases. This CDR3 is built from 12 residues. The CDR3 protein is CATVAGAGGYTF. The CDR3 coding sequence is TGTGCCACCGTGGCGGGGGCGGGTGGCTACACCTTC.

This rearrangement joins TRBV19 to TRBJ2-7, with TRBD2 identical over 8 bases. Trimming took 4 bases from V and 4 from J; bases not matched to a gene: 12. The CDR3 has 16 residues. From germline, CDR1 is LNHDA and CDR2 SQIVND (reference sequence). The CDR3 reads CASSTTRGGNKYEQYF. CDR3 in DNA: TGTGCCAGTAGTACCACCCGCGGGGGGAATAAATACGAGCAGTACTTC. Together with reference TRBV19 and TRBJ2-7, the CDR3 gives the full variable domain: DGGITQSPKYLFRKEGQNVTLSCEQNLNHDAMYWYRQDPGQGLRLIYYSQIVNDFQKGDIAEGYSVSREKKESFPLTVTSAQKNPTAFYLCASSTTRGGNKYEQYFGPGTRLTVT.

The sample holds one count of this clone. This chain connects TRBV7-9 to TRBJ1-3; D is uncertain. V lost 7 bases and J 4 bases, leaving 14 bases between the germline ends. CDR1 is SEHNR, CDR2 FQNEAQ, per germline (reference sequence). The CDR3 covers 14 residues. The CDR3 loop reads CASTPLRGGNTIYF. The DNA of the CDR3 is TGTGCCAGCACCCCCCTGCGGGGAGGAAACACCATATATTTT.

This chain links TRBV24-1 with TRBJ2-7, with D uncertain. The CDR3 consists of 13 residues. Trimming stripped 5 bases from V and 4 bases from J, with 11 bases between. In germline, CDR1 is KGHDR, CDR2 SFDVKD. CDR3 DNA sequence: TGTGCCACCAGTGTTCCTCATGAGTACGAGCAGTACTTC. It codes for CATSVPHEYEQYF.

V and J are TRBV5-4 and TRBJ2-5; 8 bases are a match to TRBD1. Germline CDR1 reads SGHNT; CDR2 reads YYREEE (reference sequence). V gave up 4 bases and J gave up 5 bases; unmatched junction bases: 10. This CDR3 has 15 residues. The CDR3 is CASSPRQGMGETQYF. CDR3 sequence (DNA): TGTGCCAGCAGCCCACGACAGGGGATGGGGGAGACCCAGTACTTC.

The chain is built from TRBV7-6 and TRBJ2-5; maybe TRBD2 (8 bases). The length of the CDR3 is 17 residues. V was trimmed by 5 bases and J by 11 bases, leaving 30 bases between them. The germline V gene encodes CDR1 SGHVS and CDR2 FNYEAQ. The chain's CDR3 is CASSRRAGEVKGAGQYF. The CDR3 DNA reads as TGTGCCAGCAGCCGCAGAGCGGGGGAGGTTAAGGGGGCGGGTCAGTACTTC.

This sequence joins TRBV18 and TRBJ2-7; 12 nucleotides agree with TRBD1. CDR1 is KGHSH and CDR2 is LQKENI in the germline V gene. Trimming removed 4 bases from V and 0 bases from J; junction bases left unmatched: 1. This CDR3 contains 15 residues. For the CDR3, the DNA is TGTGCCAGCTCACAGGGACAGGGGGCCTCCTACGAGCAGTACTTC. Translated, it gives CASSQGQGASYEQYF.

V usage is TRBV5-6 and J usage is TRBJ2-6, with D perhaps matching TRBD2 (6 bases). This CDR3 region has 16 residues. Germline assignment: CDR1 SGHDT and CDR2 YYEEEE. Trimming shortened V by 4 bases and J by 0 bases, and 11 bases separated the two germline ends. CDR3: CASSAPGGSGANVLTF. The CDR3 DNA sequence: TGTGCCAGCAGCGCCCCCGGGGGCTCTGGGGCCAACGTCCTGACTTTC.

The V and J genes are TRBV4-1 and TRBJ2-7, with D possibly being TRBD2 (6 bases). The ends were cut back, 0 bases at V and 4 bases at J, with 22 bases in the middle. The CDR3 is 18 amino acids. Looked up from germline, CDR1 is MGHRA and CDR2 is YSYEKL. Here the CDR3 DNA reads TGCGCCAGCAGCCAAGATGGCCGGACGGAGGGACCGGAGTACGAGCAGTACTTC. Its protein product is CASSQDGRTEGPEYEQYF.

This CDR3 reads CASTFSWLNYGYTF. DNA of the CDR3: TGTGCCAGCACCTTTTCCTGGCTTAACTATGGCTACACCTTC. V and J are TRBV13 and TRBJ1-2; D is uncertain. The germline V and J ends were trimmed by 7 bases and 1 base, with 13 bases remaining between them. The CDR3 has 14 amino acids. Germline loops: CDR1 PRHDT, CDR2 FYEKMQ (reference sequence).

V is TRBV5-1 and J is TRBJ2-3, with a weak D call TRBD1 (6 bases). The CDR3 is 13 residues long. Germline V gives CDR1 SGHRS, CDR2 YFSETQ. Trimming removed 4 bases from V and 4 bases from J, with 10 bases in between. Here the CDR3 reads CASSPAGADTQYF. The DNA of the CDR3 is TGCGCCAGCAGCCCAGCAGGGGCAGATACGCAGTATTTT. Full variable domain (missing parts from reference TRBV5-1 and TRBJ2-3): KAGVTQTPRYLIKTRGQQVTLSCSPISGHRSVSWYQQTPGQGLQFLFEYFSETQRNKGNFPGRFSGRQFSNSRSEMNVSTLELGDSALYLCASSPAGADTQYFGPGTRLTVL.

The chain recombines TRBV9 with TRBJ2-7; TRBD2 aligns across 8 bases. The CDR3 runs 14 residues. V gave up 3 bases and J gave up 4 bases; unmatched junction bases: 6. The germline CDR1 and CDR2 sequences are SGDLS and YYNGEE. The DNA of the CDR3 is TGTGCCAGCAGCGCGAGCGGGGGAATGTACGAGCAGTACTTC. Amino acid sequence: CASSASGGMYEQYF.

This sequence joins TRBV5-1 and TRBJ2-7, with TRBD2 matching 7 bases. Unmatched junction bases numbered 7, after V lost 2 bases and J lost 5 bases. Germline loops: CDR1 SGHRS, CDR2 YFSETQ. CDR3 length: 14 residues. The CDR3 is CASSLAGHLDEQYF. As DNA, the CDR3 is TGCGCCAGCAGCTTAGCGGGGCATCTCGACGAGCAGTACTTC.

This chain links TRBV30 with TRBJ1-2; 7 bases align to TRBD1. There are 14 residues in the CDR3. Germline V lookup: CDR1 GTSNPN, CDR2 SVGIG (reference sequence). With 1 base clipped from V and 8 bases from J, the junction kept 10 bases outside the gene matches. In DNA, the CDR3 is TGTGCCTGGAGTGCTCTCAGGGGGGAGAGGGGCTACACCTTC. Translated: CAWSALRGERGYTF.

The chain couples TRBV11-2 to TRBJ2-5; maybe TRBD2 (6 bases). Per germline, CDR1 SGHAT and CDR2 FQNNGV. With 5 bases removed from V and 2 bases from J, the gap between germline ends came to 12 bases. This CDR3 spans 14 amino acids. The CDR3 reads CASSREHHQETQYF. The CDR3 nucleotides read TGTGCCAGCAGCCGGGAGCATCATCAAGAGACCCAGTACTTC.

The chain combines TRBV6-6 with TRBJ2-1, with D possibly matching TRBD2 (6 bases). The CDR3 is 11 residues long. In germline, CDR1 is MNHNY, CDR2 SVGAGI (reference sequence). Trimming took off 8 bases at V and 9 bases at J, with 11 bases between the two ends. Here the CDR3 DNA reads TGTGCCAGCGCCCCCGGGGGTGAGCAGTTCTTC. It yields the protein CASAPGGEQFF.

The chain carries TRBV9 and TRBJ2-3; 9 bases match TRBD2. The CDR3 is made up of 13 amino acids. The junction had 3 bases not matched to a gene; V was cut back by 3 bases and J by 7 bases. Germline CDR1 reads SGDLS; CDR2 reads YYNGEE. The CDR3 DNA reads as TGTGCCAGCAGCGGAGCGGGGGGAAATACGCAGTATTTT. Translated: CASSGAGGNTQYF.

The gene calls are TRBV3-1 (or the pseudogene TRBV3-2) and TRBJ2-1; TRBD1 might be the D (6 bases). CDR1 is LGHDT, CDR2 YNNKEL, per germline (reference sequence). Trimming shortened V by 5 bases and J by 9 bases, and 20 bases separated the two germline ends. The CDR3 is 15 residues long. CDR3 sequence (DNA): TGTGCCAGCAGCGCCTCCCGGACAGCTTCCTCTGAGCAGTTCTTC. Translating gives CASSASRTASSEQFF.

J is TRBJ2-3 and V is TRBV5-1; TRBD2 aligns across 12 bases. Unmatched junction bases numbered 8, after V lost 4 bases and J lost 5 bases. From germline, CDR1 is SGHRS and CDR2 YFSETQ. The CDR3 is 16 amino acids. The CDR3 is CASSIELAGGLDTQYF. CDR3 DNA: TGCGCCAGCAGCATCGAACTAGCGGGGGGCCTAGATACGCAGTATTTT.

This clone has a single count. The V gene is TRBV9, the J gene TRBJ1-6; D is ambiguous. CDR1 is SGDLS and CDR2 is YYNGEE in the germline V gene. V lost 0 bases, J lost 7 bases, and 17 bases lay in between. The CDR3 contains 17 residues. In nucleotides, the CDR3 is TGTGCCAGCAGCGTAGAGTGGCATCCTGGAGGGAATTCACCCCTCCACTTT. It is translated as CASSVEWHPGGNSPLHF.

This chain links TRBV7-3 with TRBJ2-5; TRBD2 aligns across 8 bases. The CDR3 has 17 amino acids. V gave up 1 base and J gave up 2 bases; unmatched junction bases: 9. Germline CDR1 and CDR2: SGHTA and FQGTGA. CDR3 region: CASSLRSTSAAQETQYF. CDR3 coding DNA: TGTGCCAGCAGCTTAAGGTCGACTAGCGCGGCACAAGAGACCCAGTACTTC.

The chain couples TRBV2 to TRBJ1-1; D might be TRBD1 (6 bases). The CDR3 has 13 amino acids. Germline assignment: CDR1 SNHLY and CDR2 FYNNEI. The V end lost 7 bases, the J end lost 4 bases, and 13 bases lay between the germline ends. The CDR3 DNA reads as TGTGCCAGCACCAAGGGGGTGGGCACTGAAGCTTTCTTT. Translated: CASTKGVGTEAFF.

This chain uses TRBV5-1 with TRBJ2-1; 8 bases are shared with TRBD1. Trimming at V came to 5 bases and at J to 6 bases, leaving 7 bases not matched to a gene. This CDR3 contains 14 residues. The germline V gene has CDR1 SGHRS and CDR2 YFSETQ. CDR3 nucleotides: TGCGCCAGCAGAGTCAGGACAGGGCCCAATGAGCAGTTCTTC. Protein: CASRVRTGPNEQFF. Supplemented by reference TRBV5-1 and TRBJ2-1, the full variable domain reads KAGVTQTPRYLIKTRGQQVTLSCSPISGHRSVSWYQQTPGQGLQFLFEYFSETQRNKGNFPGRFSGRQFSNSRSEMNVSTLELGDSALYLCASRVRTGPNEQFFGPGTRLTVL.

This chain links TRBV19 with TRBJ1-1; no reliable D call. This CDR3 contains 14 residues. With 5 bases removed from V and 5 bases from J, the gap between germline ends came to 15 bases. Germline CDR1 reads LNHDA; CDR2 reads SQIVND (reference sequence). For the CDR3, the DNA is TGTGCCAGTAGTTTCCCCACACGGGGTACTGAAGCTTTCTTT. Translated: CASSFPTRGTEAFF.